This TCR beta chain was found in a study of Ad26.COV2.S vaccination and SARS-CoV-2 variants. Study summary: Intramuscular Ad26.COV2.S doses were given once or twice, 56 days apart. The study, taken as a whole, reports: People who got the vaccine had more spike-specific TCR breadth than people who got placebo.

CDR3 size: 12 residues. V was clipped by 6 bases and J by 3 bases, with 6 bases between them. Germline values: CDR1 SNHLY, CDR2 FYNNEI. Clones were sequenced by immunoSEQ multiplex PCR, and TCRdb holds only the in-frame ones, with some missing. In the table there are some 450,000 clones, 80% to 95% of which are singletons. Points on this clone: The antigen is undetermined.

Treatment specified: about 20 received Ad26.COV2.S at low or high dose, single or two shots; roughly 5 received placebo; per-sample allocation not given. Samples came from day 63 after the first vaccine or placebo injection. This adult donor, from Boston, was 18-55 years old. The chain has TRBV2 and TRBJ2-1; D not resolved. This material consisted of peripheral blood, taken in a trial of Ad26.COV2.S vaccine versus placebo. The sequence derives from a person between 18 and 59 years old who received the Ad26.COV2.S COVID-19 vaccine or a placebo. CDR3 coding DNA: TGTGCCAGCAGCCCGGGCTACAATGAGCAGTTCTTC. Residues: CASSPGYNEQFF.